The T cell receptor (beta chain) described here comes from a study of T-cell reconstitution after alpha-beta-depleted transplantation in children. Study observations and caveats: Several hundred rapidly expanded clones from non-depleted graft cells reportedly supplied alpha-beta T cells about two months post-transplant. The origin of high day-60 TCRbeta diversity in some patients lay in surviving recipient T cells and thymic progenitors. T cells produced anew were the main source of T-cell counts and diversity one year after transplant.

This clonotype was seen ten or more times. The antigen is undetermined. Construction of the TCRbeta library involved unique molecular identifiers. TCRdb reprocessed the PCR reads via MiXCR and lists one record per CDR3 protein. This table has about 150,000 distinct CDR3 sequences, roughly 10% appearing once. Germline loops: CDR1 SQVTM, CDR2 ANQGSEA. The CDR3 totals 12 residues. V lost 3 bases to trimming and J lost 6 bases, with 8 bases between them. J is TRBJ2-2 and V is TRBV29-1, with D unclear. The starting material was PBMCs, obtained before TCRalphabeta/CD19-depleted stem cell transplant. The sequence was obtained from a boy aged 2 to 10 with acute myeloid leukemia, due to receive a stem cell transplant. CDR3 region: CSVDGDSGELFF. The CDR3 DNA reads TGCAGCGTTGATGGAGATTCCGGGGAGCTGTTTTTT.